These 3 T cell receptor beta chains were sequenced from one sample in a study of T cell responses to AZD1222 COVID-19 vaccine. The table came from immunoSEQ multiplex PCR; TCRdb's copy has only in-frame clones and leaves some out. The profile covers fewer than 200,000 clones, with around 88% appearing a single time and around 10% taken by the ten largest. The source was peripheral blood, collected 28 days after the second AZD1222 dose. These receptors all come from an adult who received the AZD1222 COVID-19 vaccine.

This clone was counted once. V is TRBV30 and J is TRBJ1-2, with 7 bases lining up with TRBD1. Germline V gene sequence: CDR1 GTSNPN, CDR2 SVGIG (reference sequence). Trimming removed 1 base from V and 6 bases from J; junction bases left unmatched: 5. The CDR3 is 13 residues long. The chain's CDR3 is CAWSDRGRDGYTF. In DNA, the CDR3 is TGTGCCTGGAGTGACAGGGGACGGGATGGCTACACCTTC.

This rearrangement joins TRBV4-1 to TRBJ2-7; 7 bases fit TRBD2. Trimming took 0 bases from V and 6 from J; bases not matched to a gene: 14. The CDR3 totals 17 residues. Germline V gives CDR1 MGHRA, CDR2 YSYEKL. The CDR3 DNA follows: TGCGCCAGCAGCCAAGAATGGCCCCTTGGCAGGGAGGGCGAGCAGTACTTC. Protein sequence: CASSQEWPLGREGEQYF.

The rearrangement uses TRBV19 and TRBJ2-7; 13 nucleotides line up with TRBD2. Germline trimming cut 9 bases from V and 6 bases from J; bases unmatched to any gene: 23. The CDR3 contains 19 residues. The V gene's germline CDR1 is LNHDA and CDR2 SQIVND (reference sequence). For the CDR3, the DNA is TGTGCCAGCCCTTCTACCGGGACTAGCGGGGTAGAAGTAGGACGCGAGCAGTACTTC. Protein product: CASPSTGTSGVEVGREQYF.